This entry lists 13 T cell receptor beta chains sequenced from one sample in a study of blood T cell repertoires in COVID-19. Data came from immunoSEQ multiplex PCR; TCRdb stores just in-frame clones and leaves some out. The table has some 80,000 clones, roughly 80% seen once. Material for sequencing was peripheral blood. The receptor source for this set is a middle-aged woman with active or convalescent COVID-19.

The chain recombines TRBV7-3 with TRBJ2-2; a weak D match, TRBD1 (7 bases). CDR1 and CDR2 from the germline V gene are SGHTA and FQGTGA. This CDR3 is built from 13 residues. Deletions cut 4 bases from V and 6 bases from J, with 9 bases between. Written as DNA, the CDR3 is TGTGCCAGCAGCTCCAGGGGGGCCGGGGAGCTGTTTTTT. As protein: CASSSRGAGELFF.

This clone was recorded only once. V usage is TRBV5-4 and J usage is TRBJ2-1; 8 nucleotides match TRBD1. This CDR3 contains 15 residues. Germline CDR1 SGHNT, CDR2 YYREEE (reference sequence). The trim removed 2 bases at V and 7 bases at J, leaving 8 bases unmatched. CDR3 region: CASSLTGGHINEQFF. For the CDR3, the DNA is TGTGCCAGCAGCTTAACAGGGGGGCATATAAATGAGCAGTTCTTC.

The chain links TRBV5-1 to TRBJ2-5; 7 bases are a match to TRBD2. Germline V gene data show CDR1 as SGHRS and CDR2 as YFSETQ. V lost 0 bases to trimming and J lost 0 bases; unmatched junction nucleotides: 5. The CDR3 totals 16 residues. CDR3: CASSLVGGLYQETQYF. CDR3 DNA: TGCGCCAGCAGCTTGGTTGGGGGACTATACCAAGAGACCCAGTACTTC.

CDR3 region: CASSQDLVNTEAFF. CDR3 coding DNA: TGTGCCAGCAGCCAAGATCTTGTGAACACTGAAGCTTTCTTT. This chain connects TRBV4-2 to TRBJ1-1; D unclear. V was pared by 0 bases and J by 0 bases, with 5 bases between. Germline V lookup: CDR1 LGHNA, CDR2 YNFKEQ. The CDR3 covers 14 residues.

CDR3: CASSLGQGNSYEQYF. Written as DNA, the CDR3 is TGTGCCAGCAGTTTAGGGCAGGGAAACTCCTACGAGCAGTACTTC. The chain combines TRBV28 with TRBJ2-7, with a weak D call TRBD1 (5 bases). This CDR3 spans 15 amino acids. V dropped 2 bases and J dropped 0 bases, with 11 bases sitting between them. Germline loops: CDR1 MDHEN, CDR2 SYDVKM.

The genes are TRBV6-7 and TRBJ2-5; TRBD2 matches at 8 bases. TRBV6-7 is known as an ORF, though its function is uncertain. The J segment lost 3 bases and the V segment lost 3 bases, leaving 18 bases of the junction unmatched. This CDR3 is 19 amino acids long. Written as DNA, the CDR3 is TGTGCCAGCAGTTATCATTTCACCCGGTCTAGCGGGCTCGAAGAGACCCAGTACTTC. It codes for CASSYHFTRSSGLEETQYF.

The chain joins TRBV4-3 to TRBJ2-7; 7 nucleotides line up with TRBD2. This CDR3 is built from 16 residues. J gave up 2 bases and V 0 bases, and 7 bases lay outside the gene matches. CDR1 and CDR2 from the germline V gene are LGHNA and YSLEER. For the CDR3, the DNA is TGCGCCAGCAGCCAAGATATCGGGGGGTTCACCTACGAGCAGTACTTC. It specifies CASSQDIGGFTYEQYF.

The chain carries TRBV5-6 and TRBJ1-2; 7 bases fit TRBD1. The CDR3 is 14 residues long. Germline CDR1 and CDR2: SGHDT and YYEEEE. The J segment lost 3 bases and the V segment lost 2 bases, leaving 4 bases of the junction unmatched. The CDR3 is CASSLRQGHYGYTF. The DNA of the CDR3 is TGTGCCAGCAGCTTAAGACAGGGTCACTATGGCTACACCTTC.

A note on this clone: At one boundary the junction diverges from the germline segment, which might be a read error. The chain links TRBV7-2 to TRBJ1-2, with 10 bases identical to TRBD1. The CDR3 loop spans 14 amino acids. Germline V gives CDR1 SGHTA, CDR2 FQGNSA. The CDR3 sequence: CASSSGGQGYVYTF. The CDR3, as DNA: TGTGCCAGCAGCTCCGGGGGACAGGGGTATGTCTACACCTTC.

Concerning this clone: This sample includes further DNA sequences coding for the same CDR3. The chain carries TRBV5-1 and TRBJ2-5; D remains unclear. The germline CDR1 and CDR2 sequences are SGHRS and YFSETQ. This CDR3 contains 12 residues. V was trimmed by 6 bases and J by 1 base, leaving 7 bases between them. CDR3 amino acids: CASKSPQETQYF. The CDR3 coding sequence is TGCGCCAGCAAAAGCCCCCAAGAGACCCAGTACTTC.

This clone was counted once. The chain is built from TRBV18 and TRBJ2-2; 9 bases fit TRBD1. The germline CDR1 and CDR2 sequences are KGHSH and LQKENI. V shed 3 bases, J shed 7 bases, and the junction held 6 bases outside the gene matches. The CDR3 contains 15 residues. CDR3 region: CASSPWTGDNGELFF. The DNA for the CDR3 is TGTGCCAGCTCACCCTGGACAGGGGACAACGGGGAGCTGTTTTTT.

V and J are TRBV18 and TRBJ1-1; maybe TRBD1 (5 bases). Trimming took off 3 bases at V and 4 bases at J, with 9 bases between the two ends. Germline V gene sequence: CDR1 KGHSH, CDR2 LQKENI. The CDR3 has 13 amino acids. CDR3 amino acids: CASSPSGGTEAFF. CDR3 DNA sequence: TGTGCCAGCTCACCGTCGGGGGGCACTGAAGCTTTCTTT.

The J gene is TRBJ2-1, the V gene TRBV11-3, with a possible D match to TRBD1 (8 bases). Trimming shortened V by 1 base and J by 6 bases, and 13 bases separated the two germline ends. CDR1 and CDR2 from the germline V gene are SGHNT and YENEEA. This CDR3 region has 15 residues. The CDR3 here is CASSLVTGGVNEQFF. CDR3 sequence (DNA): TGTGCCAGCAGCTTAGTTACAGGGGGGGTCAATGAGCAGTTCTTC.